This T cell receptor beta chain was sequenced in a study of cytomegalovirus exposure and HLA in healthy donors. The ends lost 4 bases at V and 2 bases at J; junction bases unmatched: 11. Looked up from germline, CDR1 is SGDLS and CDR2 is YYNGEE. This CDR3 region has 16 residues. It was with 60 Vbeta and 13 Jbeta primers that the PCR ran. The repertoire was sequenced with immunoSEQ multiplex PCR; TCRdb's copy has only in-frame clones and lacks some. Its table records about 210,000 clones. This TCR came from a woman between 25 and 40 years old in good health and CMV-seropositive. This chain uses TRBV9 with TRBJ2-7; 8 nucleotides agree with TRBD1. Sequences were obtained from PBMCs. CDR3 in DNA: TGTGCCAGCAGCTCAAGACAGGGGAGTGGGGCCTACGAGCAGTACTTC. Encoded protein: CASSSRQGSGAYEQYF.